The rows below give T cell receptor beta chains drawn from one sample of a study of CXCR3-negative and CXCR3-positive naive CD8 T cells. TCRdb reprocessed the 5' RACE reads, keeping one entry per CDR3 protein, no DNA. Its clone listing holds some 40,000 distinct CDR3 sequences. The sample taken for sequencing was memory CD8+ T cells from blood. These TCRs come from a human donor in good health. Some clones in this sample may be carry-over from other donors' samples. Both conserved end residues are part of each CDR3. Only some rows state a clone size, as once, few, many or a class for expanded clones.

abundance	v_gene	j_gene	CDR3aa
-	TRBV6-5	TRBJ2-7	CASSYSAVGSYEQYF
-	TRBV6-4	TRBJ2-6	CASSEVGQDYSGANVLTF
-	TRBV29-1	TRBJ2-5	CSVEVWETQYF
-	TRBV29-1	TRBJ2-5	CSVEEVGGGETQYF
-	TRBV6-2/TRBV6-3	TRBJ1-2	CASRGEGYGYTF
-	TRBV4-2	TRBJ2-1	CASSQVAGLSYNEQFF
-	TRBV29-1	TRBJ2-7	CSVDSMGDSYEQYF
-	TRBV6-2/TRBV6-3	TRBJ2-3	CASRLLPKLAGITDTQYF
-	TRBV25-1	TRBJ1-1	CASSEWGNTEAFF
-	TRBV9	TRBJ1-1	CASSPSAGNTEAFF
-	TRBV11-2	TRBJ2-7	CASSVLAGEFSYEQYF
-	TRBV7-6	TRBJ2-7	CASSSGLYGQYF
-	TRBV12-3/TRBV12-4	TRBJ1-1	CASFNGGRTEAFF
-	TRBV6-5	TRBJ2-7	CASSYSGRNYEQYF
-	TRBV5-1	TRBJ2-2	CASSLAVSYTGELFF
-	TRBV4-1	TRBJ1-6	CASSQMGQQNSPLHF
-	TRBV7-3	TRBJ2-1	CASSSGTGQGIEQFF
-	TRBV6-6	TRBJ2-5	CASKVAGGGETQYF
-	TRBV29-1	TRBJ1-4	CSVLATNEKLFF
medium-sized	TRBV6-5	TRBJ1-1	CASSYGLGAMNTEAFF
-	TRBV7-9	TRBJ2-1	CASSPVRALQGSEQFF
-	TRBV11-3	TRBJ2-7	CASSPSSGDSYEQYF
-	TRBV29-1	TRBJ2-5	CSAEGTEGLIETQYF
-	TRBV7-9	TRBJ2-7	CASYSLASANHEQYF
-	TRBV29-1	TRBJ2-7	CSVEGSQGQYEQYF
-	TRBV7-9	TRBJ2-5	CASSLPSGGETQYF
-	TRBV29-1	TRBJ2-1	CSVAGGASYNEQFF
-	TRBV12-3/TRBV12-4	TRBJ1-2	CASSPDEGYYGYTF
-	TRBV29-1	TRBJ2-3	CSVEAPFRGRTDTQYF
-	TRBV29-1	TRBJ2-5	CSVTWAGGQETQYF
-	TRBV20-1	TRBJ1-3	CSAEDRVGNTIYF
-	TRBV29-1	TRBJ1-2	CSAETGEEAYGYTF
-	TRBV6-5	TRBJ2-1	CASSSQGDRRYNEQFF
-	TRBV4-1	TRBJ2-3	CASSQGPGDTQYF
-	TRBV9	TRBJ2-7	CASSAQQYGARYEQYF
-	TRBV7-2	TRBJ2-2	CASSDWNTGELFF
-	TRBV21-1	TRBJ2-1	CASSEIWRYNEQFF
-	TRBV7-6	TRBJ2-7	CASSLGPQGEQYF
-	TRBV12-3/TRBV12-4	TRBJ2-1	CASSLPKGTGGRNEQFF
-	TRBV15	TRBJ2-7	CATSRERTDGYEQYF
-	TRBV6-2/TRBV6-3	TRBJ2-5	CASRGGTSAEETQYF
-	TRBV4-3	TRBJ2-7	CASSHRVGSYEQYF